Below are 18 T cell receptor beta chains sequenced from a single sample in a study of T cell responses to AZD1222 COVID-19 vaccine. TCRdb's copy holds only in-frame clones and misses some; the assay was immunoSEQ multiplex PCR. The data hold about 160,000 clones, with about 92% observed a single time. The source was peripheral blood, collected on day 0 of MenACWY control vaccination. Source of these receptors: an adult in good health.

The V call is TRBV5-1, the J call TRBJ2-5; 7 positions match TRBD1. The CDR3 is 16 amino acids. CDR1 is SGHRS and CDR2 is YFSETQ in the germline V gene. V shed 0 bases and J 5 bases; nucleotides not matched to a gene: 10. The CDR3 nucleotides read TGCGCCAGCAGCTTGGCCTCGGGCAGGGGGATCGAGACCCAGTACTTC. Translating it yields CASSLASGRGIETQYF. Looking up the rest from reference TRBV5-1 and TRBJ2-5 gives the full variable domain: KAGVTQTPRYLIKTRGQQVTLSCSPISGHRSVSWYQQTPGQGLQFLFEYFSETQRNKGNFPGRFSGRQFSNSRSEMNVSTLELGDSALYLCASSLASGRGIETQYFGPGTRLLVL.

The V gene is TRBV20-1, the J gene TRBJ1-1, with D uncertain. Trimming took off 1 base at V and 5 bases at J, with 5 bases between the two ends. The CDR3 consists of 11 residues. Per germline, CDR1 DFQATT and CDR2 SNEGSKA (reference sequence). The CDR3 DNA follows: TGCAGTGCTAGAGGGGTTACTGAAGCTTTCTTT. Amino acids: CSARGVTEAFF.

This chain connects TRBV5-1 to TRBJ2-3; 8 positions agree with TRBD2. V shed 0 bases and J 4 bases; nucleotides not matched to a gene: 10. There are 17 residues in the CDR3. Germline assignment: CDR1 SGHRS and CDR2 YFSETQ. The CDR3 here is CASSLVPSGHSPDTQYF. CDR3 coding DNA: TGCGCCAGCAGCTTGGTGCCTAGCGGGCACTCCCCAGATACGCAGTATTTT.

On this clone: Within the sample, other DNA sequences also encode this same CDR3. The CDR3 loop reads CASSGLSGNTIYF. DNA of the CDR3: TGTGCCAGTTCTGGCCTCTCTGGAAACACCATATATTTT. The chain couples TRBV19 to TRBJ1-3; D call uncertain. This CDR3 contains 13 residues. Per the germline V gene, CDR1 is LNHDA and CDR2 is SQIVND (reference sequence). V was clipped by 8 bases and J by 0 bases, with 8 bases between them. Combining the CDR3 with reference TRBV19 and TRBJ1-3 gives the whole variable domain DGGITQSPKYLFRKEGQNVTLSCEQNLNHDAMYWYRQDPGQGLRLIYYSQIVNDFQKGDIAEGYSVSREKKESFPLTVTSAQKNPTAFYLCASSGLSGNTIYFGEGSWLTVV.

This clone was seen just once. J is TRBJ2-7 and V is TRBV27; TRBD1 or TRBD2 may be the D gene (5 bases each). CDR1 MNHEY and CDR2 SMNVEV come from the germline V gene (reference sequence). The germline V and J ends were trimmed by 0 bases and 4 bases, with 13 bases remaining between them. The CDR3 has 15 amino acids. CDR3 in amino acids: CASSLSKRGKYEQYF. CDR3 nucleotide sequence: TGTGCCAGCAGTTTATCGAAGAGGGGAAAATACGAGCAGTACTTC.

V usage is TRBV7-3 and J usage is TRBJ1-4; weak D call: TRBD1 (6 bases). This CDR3 is 15 amino acids long. Per germline, CDR1 SGHTA and CDR2 FQGTGA. Trimming left V 0 bases short and J 7 bases short, with 12 bases between. CDR3 DNA sequence: TGTGCCAGCAGCTTAACGAGGGGGGAAGGTGAAAAACTGTTTTTT. This gives the protein CASSLTRGEGEKLFF.

This chain joins TRBV6-9 and TRBJ2-2; D may correspond to TRBD1 or TRBD2 (5 bases each). The CDR3 is made up of 15 amino acids. The germline gives CDR1 MNHGY, CDR2 SVAAGI. The V end lost 11 bases, the J end lost 8 bases, and 24 bases lay between the germline ends. Written as DNA, the CDR3 is TGTGCCCCCCATCTCGGGGCCCAGACCGGGGGGGAGCTGTTTTTT. This translates into CAPHLGAQTGGELFF.

The chain couples TRBV9 to TRBJ2-5; no clear D gene. With 0 bases removed from V and 4 bases from J, the gap between germline ends came to 10 bases. This CDR3 comprises 14 residues. Germline-derived CDR1 and CDR2 are SGDLS and YYNGEE. The CDR3 sequence is CASSVGPLGETQYF. The CDR3 DNA follows: TGTGCCAGCAGCGTAGGACCGCTGGGAGAGACCCAGTACTTC.

J is TRBJ2-2 and V is TRBV3-1 (or the pseudogene TRBV3-2); D possibly corresponds to TRBD2 (6 bases). The V and J ends lost 5 bases and 3 bases respectively, with 13 bases between them. CDR3 length: 15 amino acids. CDR1 is LGHDT and CDR2 is YNNKEL in the germline V gene (reference sequence). The CDR3 protein is CASSLGGPDTGELFF. The CDR3 bases are TGTGCCAGCAGCTTAGGAGGGCCCGACACCGGGGAGCTGTTTTTT.

As to this clone: One end of the junction fails to match germline, which may point to a read error. V is TRBV20-1 and J is TRBJ1-2, with 8 bases aligning to TRBD1. This CDR3 has 9 amino acids. Germline V gives CDR1 DFQATT, CDR2 SNEGSKA (reference sequence). DNA for the CDR3: TGCAGTATCGACAGGGGCCCTCTATTC. Translated: CSIDRGPLF.

This rearrangement joins TRBV4-2 to TRBJ2-6; D remains ambiguous. Germline assignment: CDR1 LGHNA and CDR2 YNFKEQ. Between the trimmed V and J ends, which lost 7 bases and 0 bases, there was a span of 16 bases. This CDR3 has 17 amino acids. CDR3 sequence: CASKAGSTTSGANVLTF. The CDR3, as DNA: TGTGCCAGCAAGGCAGGTAGTACAACCTCTGGGGCCAACGTCCTGACTTTC.

This clone was found once. V and J are TRBV24-1 and TRBJ2-2, with D possibly being TRBD1 (5 bases). With 3 bases removed from V and 1 base from J, the gap between germline ends came to 14 bases. CDR3 length: 17 residues. Looked up from germline, CDR1 is KGHDR and CDR2 is SFDVKD. CDR3 amino acids: CATSDPGHGQNTGELFF. CDR3 coding DNA: TGTGCCACCAGTGATCCAGGGCATGGACAGAACACCGGGGAGCTGTTTTTT.

The chain uses TRBV5-1 and TRBJ1-2; perhaps TRBD1 as D (5 bases). The germline V gene encodes CDR1 SGHRS and CDR2 YFSETQ. This CDR3 contains 15 residues. V gave up 0 bases and J gave up 4 bases, with 13 bases separating them. CDR3 nucleotides: TGCGCCAGCAGCTTGGGAGGGGTCTTGGGCTATGGCTACACCTTC. Its translation is CASSLGGVLGYGYTF.

The rearrangement joins TRBV6-5 to TRBJ1-2; the match to TRBD1 covers 7 bases. This CDR3 contains 14 residues. V lost 5 bases, J lost 4 bases, and 7 bases stayed unmatched. Germline CDR1 reads MNHEY; CDR2 reads SVGAGI. The CDR3 bases are TGTGCCAGCAGTCGACAGGGAAGGGCCTATGGCTACACCTTC. It encodes CASSRQGRAYGYTF.

The V and J genes are TRBV7-2 and TRBJ2-1; no firm D call. Germline V CDR1 and CDR2: SGHTA, FQGNSA. The CDR3 runs 13 residues. V was pared by 5 bases and J by 5 bases, with 10 bases between. CDR3 sequence: CASSLRQDNEQFF. In nucleotides, the CDR3 is TGTGCCAGCAGCCTACGTCAAGACAATGAGCAGTTCTTC.

This sequence joins TRBV29-1 and TRBJ2-7, with a tentative D call TRBD2 (6 bases). The CDR3 loop spans 15 amino acids. V lost 4 bases, J lost 6 bases, and 22 bases lay in between. The germline V gene encodes CDR1 SQVTM and CDR2 ANQGSEA. The CDR3, as DNA: TGCAGCGTTGTCCCTAGTGGAGGGTTCACCCCCGAGCAGTACTTC. Its protein product is CSVVPSGGFTPEQYF.

The chain carries TRBV11-3 and TRBJ1-1, with 7 bases matching TRBD1. This CDR3 has 14 residues. In germline, CDR1 is SGHNT, CDR2 YENEEA. The ends lost 5 bases at V and 6 bases at J; junction bases unmatched: 9. The DNA of the CDR3 is TGTGCCAGCAGCCCAAGGTGGACAGGCGCTGAAGCTTTCTTT. Amino acids: CASSPRWTGAEAFF.

In this sample, this clone turned up once. The rearrangement joins TRBV3-1 (or the pseudogene TRBV3-2) to TRBJ2-1; D possibly corresponds to TRBD2 (6 bases). The CDR3 extends over 14 amino acids. Trimming pared 1 base from V and 2 bases from J, leaving 6 bases between. Looked up from germline, CDR1 is LGHDT and CDR2 is YNNKEL (reference sequence). The CDR3 loop is CASSQGRAYNEQFF. The CDR3 nucleotides are TGTGCCAGCAGCCAAGGGAGGGCCTACAATGAGCAGTTCTTC.